The next 11 T cell receptor beta chains were all read from a single sample in a study of blood T cell repertoires in COVID-19. This table comes from immunoSEQ multiplex PCR, and its TCRdb copy is limited to in-frame clones, with some not included. The sample has about 280,000 clones; 80% to 90% are singletons. The sample taken for sequencing was peripheral blood. The origin of the receptors is a woman aged 25 to 39 with active or convalescent COVID-19.

The chain uses TRBV28 and TRBJ1-1, with TRBD1 as a possible D gene (5 bases). The CDR3 is 12 amino acids. V was cut by 6 bases and J by 5 bases, with 10 bases left in between. Germline assignment: CDR1 MDHEN and CDR2 SYDVKM. DNA for the CDR3: TGTGCCAGCAGGCAGGGATATACTGAAGCTTTCTTT. It is translated as CASRQGYTEAFF.

The chain has TRBV6-2 or TRBV6-3 and TRBJ1-2, with 7 positions matching TRBD1. The germline CDR1 and CDR2 sequences are MNHEY and SVGEGT. The CDR3 is 14 amino acids. The trim removed 8 bases at V and 4 bases at J, leaving 10 bases unmatched. The CDR3 nucleotides are TGTGCCAGCCGCCTCGACAGGGTTGGCTATGGCTACACCTTC. This sequence encodes CASRLDRVGYGYTF.

The rearrangement links TRBV24-1 to TRBJ1-5; possible D gene TRBD1, 6 bases. Trimming pared 3 bases from V and 3 bases from J, leaving 8 bases between. This CDR3 has 14 amino acids. From germline, CDR1 is KGHDR and CDR2 SFDVKD. CDR3 coding DNA: TGTGCCACCAGTGATCACAGGGTCAATCAGCCCCAGCATTTT. It translates to CATSDHRVNQPQHF.

This clone occurred once. The rearrangement joins TRBV7-3 to TRBJ2-2; tentatively, D is TRBD1 (7 bases). Germline V gene sequence: CDR1 SGHTA, CDR2 FQGTGA. CDR3 length: 14 residues. V was trimmed by 0 bases and J by 7 bases, leaving 9 bases between them. In nucleotides, the CDR3 is TGTGCCAGCAGCTTAACGCGGGACAGCGGGGAGCTGTTTTTT. It is translated as CASSLTRDSGELFF. The variable domain in full, completed from reference TRBV7-3 and TRBJ2-2, reads GAGVSQTPSNKVTEKGKYVELRCDPISGHTALYWYRQSLGQGPEFLIYFQGTGAADDSGLPNDRFFAVRPEGSVSTLKIQRTERGDSAVYLCASSLTRDSGELFFGEGSRLTVL.

The chain couples TRBV5-4 to TRBJ1-4, with D unclear. Trimming pared 0 bases from V and 8 bases from J, leaving 8 bases between. The length of the CDR3 is 13 residues. Germline-derived CDR1 and CDR2 are SGHNT and YYREEE (reference sequence). CDR3 DNA sequence: TGTGCCAGCAGCTTGGGTCGAGGAGAAAAACTGTTTTTT. Translation gives CASSLGRGEKLFF.

V and J are TRBV19 and TRBJ2-2, with D possibly matching TRBD1 (7 bases). The CDR3 is 18 amino acids. CDR1 and CDR2 (germline): LNHDA, SQIVND (reference sequence). The V end was cut by 7 bases, the J end by 0 bases, with 21 bases between. The CDR3 loop is CASTHSGTGEANTGELFF. The CDR3 DNA sequence: TGTGCCAGTACCCATAGCGGAACAGGGGAAGCGAACACCGGGGAGCTGTTTTTT.

A few counts support this clone. The gene calls are TRBV4-3 and TRBJ2-1, with 8 positions matching TRBD2. This CDR3 contains 16 residues. The junction had 3 bases not matched to a gene; V was cut back by 0 bases and J by 2 bases. The germline CDR1 and CDR2 sequences are LGHNA and YSLEER. Here the CDR3 DNA reads TGCGCCAGCAGCCAAGAAGCGGGGGAACCCTACAATGAGCAGTTCTTC. Its protein product is CASSQEAGEPYNEQFF.

The chain combines TRBV9 with TRBJ1-5, with a possible D match to TRBD1 (6 bases). Germline V lookup: CDR1 SGDLS, CDR2 YYNGEE. The CDR3 has 14 amino acids. Trimming took 4 bases from V and 4 from J, leaving 12 bases between them. CDR3 in amino acids: CASSPSDRNQPQHF. The CDR3 DNA reads as TGTGCCAGCAGCCCTTCGGACAGAAATCAGCCCCAGCATTTT.

Regarding this clone: An end of the junction does not agree with germline; a read error may underlie this. The chain recombines TRBV7-7 with TRBJ2-5; a possible D gene is TRBD2 (5 bases). CDR1 is SSHAT, CDR2 FNYEAQ, per germline (reference sequence). This CDR3 has 14 amino acids. The DNA of the CDR3 is TGTGCTAGCAGCTTAGGACTCTCAAAAGAGACCCAGTACTTC. Protein product: CASSLGLSKETQYF. The whole variable domain, remainder taken from reference TRBV7-7 and TRBJ2-5, is GAGVSQSPRYKVTKRGQDVTLRCDPISSHATLYWYQQALGQGPEFLTYFNYEAQPDKSGLPSDRFSAERPEGSISTLTIQRTEQRDSAMYRCASSLGLSKETQYFGPGTRLLVL.

The CDR3 nucleotides read TGTGCCACCAGTGATTCGGGCAGGGCGTATCAGCCCCAGCATTTT. Protein sequence: CATSDSGRAYQPQHF. The chain has TRBV24-1 and TRBJ1-5; TRBD1 might be the D (5 bases). The germline V gene encodes CDR1 KGHDR and CDR2 SFDVKD. This CDR3 is built from 15 residues. V was pared by 2 bases and J by 5 bases, with 12 bases between.

This clone appeared a single time. The CDR3 sequence: CASSQGRGTQETQYF. CDR3 coding DNA: TGTGCCAGCAGCCAAGGGAGGGGAACCCAAGAGACCCAGTACTTC. The chain is built from TRBV7-3 and TRBJ2-5; 7 bases align to TRBD2. J was trimmed by 1 base and V by 5 bases; bases with no gene match: 7. Germline lookup yields CDR1 SGHTA and CDR2 FQGTGA. The CDR3 is 15 residues long.